The 24 T cell receptor beta chains given below trace back to one sample, sequenced in a study of T cell clonality in common variable immunodeficiency. Profiling relied on immunoSEQ multiplex PCR, and the TCRdb table lists in-frame clones only, not all of them. Recorded here are tens of thousands of clones, none singletons. Material for sequencing was peripheral blood mononuclear cells. All receptors come from a person aged 18 to 75 in good health.

The sample holds many counts of this clone. From the germline J gene comes the end of the CDR3, since the read stops 3 residues before it. The J gene is TRBJ2-2, the V gene TRBV19; 7 bases are shared with TRBD2. The CDR3 covers 17 residues. V was clipped by 3 bases and J by 2 bases; unmatched bases: 9. Germline V gives CDR1 LNHDA, CDR2 SQIVND (reference sequence). The part of the CDR3 DNA that was read is TGTGCCAGTAGTATCTGGGGACTAACAACTAACACCGGGGAG. As protein: CASSIWGLTTNTGE. The whole CDR3 protein reads CASSIWGLTTNTGELFF.

Concerning this clone itself: The CDR3 goes on 3 residues after the read ends, and that part is filled in from the germline J gene. The J gene is TRBJ2-7, the V gene TRBV10-3; possibly TRBD1 for D (6 bases). This CDR3 is 15 amino acids long. Germline V gives CDR1 ENHRY, CDR2 SYGVKD. V shed 4 bases and J shed 5 bases, with 18 bases lying between them. The sequenced part of the CDR3 DNA is TGTGCCATCAGTGGGATTTTACAGGGTCCCCACGAG. Translated: CAISGILQGPHE. The entire CDR3 protein reads CAISGILQGPHEQYF.

This clone was detected ten times or more. The read falls 3 residues short of the CDR3 end, and the missing part is taken from the germline J gene. The genes are TRBV20-1 and TRBJ2-3; D is ambiguous. The CDR3 sequence is 11 residues long. Trimming took 1 base from V and 3 from J, leaving 2 bases between them. CDR1 DFQATT and CDR2 SNEGSKA come from the germline V gene (reference sequence). The part of the CDR3 DNA that was read is TGCAGTGCTAGAGTAACAGATACG. Translation gives CSARVTDT. The whole CDR3 sequence reads CSARVTDTQYF.

This clone was detected many times. The CDR3 end is not reached by the read, which stops 3 residues before it; the germline J gene fills it in. V and J are TRBV10-3 and TRBJ1-4, with 9 nucleotides matching TRBD1. Germline assignment: CDR1 ENHRY and CDR2 SYGVKD. CDR3 length: 16 residues. The CDR3 sequence: CAISESDRGTFGKLFF. The sequenced CDR3 bases are TGTGCCATCAGTGAGTCGGACAGGGGAACCTTTGGGAAA.

This clone was counted many times. CDR3 bases read: TGTGCCAGCAAAAAAACTAGCGGGAGCGTTGAG. Translated: CASKKTSGSVE. The complete CDR3 sequence is CASKKTSGSVEQFF. This chain connects TRBV6-2 or TRBV6-3 to TRBJ2-1, with 11 bases fitting TRBD2. The read falls 3 residues short of the CDR3 end, and the missing part is taken from the germline J gene. This CDR3 is built from 14 residues. V lost 7 bases and J lost 9; bases outside the gene matches: 8. CDR1 and CDR2 (germline): MNHEY, SVGEGT.

This clone was detected ten times or more. The CDR3 end is not reached by the read, which stops 3 residues before it; the germline J gene fills it in. This sequence joins TRBV29-1 and TRBJ1-1; 7 positions agree with TRBD1. The J segment lost 3 bases and the V segment lost 4 bases, leaving 5 bases of the junction unmatched. The CDR3 loop spans 13 amino acids. Germline assignment: CDR1 SQVTM and CDR2 ANQGSEA. The sequenced part of the CDR3 DNA is TGCAGCGTTGTACGGCAGGGGGACACTGAA. It is translated as CSVVRQGDTE. The CDR3 in its entirety is CSVVRQGDTEAFF. Full variable domain (outside the CDR3, taken from reference TRBV29-1 and TRBJ1-1): SAVISQKPSRDICQRGTSLTIQCQVDSQVTMMFWYRQQPGQSLTLIATANQGSEATYESGFVIDKFPISRPNLTFSTLTVSNMSPEDSSIYLCSVVRQGDTEAFFGQGTRLTVV.

This clone was seen at least ten times. The read ends 3 residues shy of where the CDR3 ends; the end is completed using the germline J gene. The chain carries TRBV5-1 and TRBJ1-2; TRBD1 is a possible D gene (5 bases). Germline V gene lookup returns CDR1 SGHRS and CDR2 YFSETQ. This CDR3 has 14 residues. The V and J ends lost 0 bases and 6 bases respectively, with 12 bases between them. The covered CDR3 bases are TGCGCCAGCAGCTTGGACACAGGTGGAAATGGC. Translating gives CASSLDTGGNG. The whole CDR3 protein is CASSLDTGGNGYTF.

This clone was counted many times. From the germline J gene comes the end of the CDR3, since the read stops 3 residues before it. The chain combines TRBV20-1 with TRBJ2-7; 8 bases agree with TRBD1. The trim removed 5 bases at V and 4 bases at J, leaving 7 bases unmatched. The CDR3 runs to 13 residues. CDR1 DFQATT and CDR2 SNEGSKA come from the germline V gene (reference sequence). The CDR3 loop reads CSAGRGDRYEQYF. Incomplete CDR3 DNA: TGCAGTGCTGGGAGAGGGGACAGGTACGAG.

This clone was recorded at least ten times. The missing CDR3 end, 3 residues past where the read stops, is filled in from the germline J gene. The V gene is TRBV28, the J gene TRBJ2-7; the D is unclear. The CDR3 runs to 13 residues. Trimming pared 3 bases from V and 2 bases from J, leaving 8 bases between. The germline gives CDR1 MDHEN, CDR2 SYDVKM. The chain's CDR3 is CASSFWPTYEQYF. Incomplete CDR3 DNA: TGTGCCAGCAGTTTCTGGCCAACCTACGAG.

This clone was counted between two and nine times. The CDR3 end lies 3 residues beyond the end of the read and is filled in from the germline J gene. This chain links TRBV7-9 with TRBJ2-7, with D possibly TRBD1 on 6 matching bases. The CDR3 covers 11 residues. Germline CDR1 reads SEHNR; CDR2 reads FQNEAQ (reference sequence). The V and J ends lost 5 bases and 6 bases respectively, with 8 bases between them. CDR3: CASSGDTEQYF. Incomplete CDR3 DNA: TGTGCCAGCAGCGGGGACACCGAG.

This clone was observed many times. From the germline J gene comes the end of the CDR3, since the read stops 3 residues before it. The chain links TRBV20-1 to TRBJ2-1, with D tentatively TRBD1 (5 bases). CDR3 length equals 13 residues. Germline V gene data show CDR1 as DFQATT and CDR2 as SNEGSKA (reference sequence). The V end was cut by 7 bases, the J end by 4 bases, with 14 bases between. The sequenced part of the CDR3 DNA is TGCAGTGTTACAGGACGGATATACAATGAG. Translated, it gives CSVTGRIYNE. The full CDR3 sequence reads CSVTGRIYNEQFF.

The sample holds many counts of this clone. The missing CDR3 end, 3 residues past where the read stops, is filled in from the germline J gene. The chain combines TRBV19 with TRBJ2-5; D is uncertain. The CDR3 spans 13 residues. The germline CDR1 and CDR2 sequences are LNHDA and SQIVND (reference sequence). Trimming took off 3 bases at V and 1 base at J, with 6 bases between the two ends. The CDR3 bases that were read are TGTGCCAGTAGTATGGCCGCCCAAGAGACC. This gives the protein CASSMAAQET. The CDR3 in full is CASSMAAQETQYF.

This clone showed up just a few times. The CDR3 extends 3 residues past the end of the read, so its final part is completed from the germline J gene. The chain joins TRBV7-9 to TRBJ1-2; the match to TRBD1 covers 8 bases. The CDR3 covers 14 residues. Germline V gene sequence: CDR1 SEHNR, CDR2 FQNEAQ (reference sequence). The sequenced part of the CDR3 DNA is TGTGCCAGCAGCCAAGGACAGGGATGGAATGAC. It is translated as CASSQGQGWND. The full-length CDR3 reads as CASSQGQGWNDYTF.

This clone counts as medium-sized. The missing CDR3 end, 3 residues past where the read stops, is filled in from the germline J gene. V and J are TRBV7-8 and TRBJ2-3, with 13 bases fitting TRBD2. Losses at the gene ends were 6 bases for V and 4 bases for J; bases not matched to a gene: 7. Per the germline V gene, CDR1 is SGHVS and CDR2 is FQNEAQ. The CDR3 length is 16 residues. CDR3 DNA, as far as it was read: TGTGCCAGCAGGCAGGGGACTAGCGGGATTTCAGATACG. It yields the protein CASRQGTSGISDT. In full, the CDR3 reads CASRQGTSGISDTQYF.

Many counts were recorded for this clone. The read gets to within 3 residues of the CDR3 end, and the germline J gene fills in the rest. This sequence joins TRBV5-6 and TRBJ2-3; TRBD2 agrees at 8 bases. CDR3 size: 15 residues. Germline V gene data show CDR1 as SGHDT and CDR2 as YYEEEE. With V trimmed by 3 bases and J by 4 bases, 7 bases remained unmatched. The CDR3: CASSYISGRADTQYF. Partial CDR3 DNA: TGTGCCAGCAGCTACATCAGCGGGAGAGCAGATACG. The full variable domain, rest sourced from reference TRBV5-6 and TRBJ2-3, is DAGVTQSPTHLIKTRGQQVTLRCSPKSGHDTVSWYQQALGQGPQFIFQYYEEEERQRGNFPDRFSGHQFPNYSSELNVNALLLGDSALYLCASSYISGRADTQYFGPGTRLTVL.

Comment on this clone: The CDR3 goes on 3 residues after the read ends, and that part is filled in from the germline J gene. The chain is built from TRBV2 and TRBJ1-2, with 7 bases matching TRBD1. Germline CDR1 reads SNHLY; CDR2 reads FYNNEI. The CDR3 is 14 amino acids. V was clipped by 1 base and J by 4 bases; unmatched bases: 3. The DNA read from the CDR3 is TGTGCCAGCAGTGAAGGGGGACAGCTCTATGGC. Translation: CASSEGGQLYG. Given in full, the CDR3 is CASSEGGQLYGYTF.

This clone was seen repeatedly, ten times or more. The CDR3 goes on 3 residues after the read ends, and that part is filled in from the germline J gene. This chain connects TRBV6-2 or TRBV6-3 to TRBJ1-1; 7 bases agree with TRBD1. The germline V gene has CDR1 MNHEY and CDR2 SVGEGT. V was pared by 5 bases and J by 5 bases, with 5 bases of the junction left unmatched. The CDR3 length is 13 residues. The CDR3 is CASSTGERTEAFF. CDR3 DNA (partial): TGTGCCAGCAGTACAGGGGAGCGGACTGAA.

At least ten counts were recorded for this clone. The CDR3 is cut off 3 residues early in the read; its end comes from the germline J gene. The genes are TRBV19 and TRBJ1-1; tentative D call: TRBD1 (5 bases). This CDR3 spans 15 amino acids. Germline V CDR1 and CDR2: LNHDA, SQIVND (reference sequence). The V and J ends lost 1 base and 7 bases respectively, with 16 bases between them. The CDR3 is CASSIGSEGQGEAFF. The sequenced part of the CDR3 DNA is TGTGCCAGTAGTATAGGGAGCGAGGGGCAGGGTGAA. Based on the CDR3 plus reference TRBV19 and TRBJ1-1, the full variable domain is DGGITQSPKYLFRKEGQNVTLSCEQNLNHDAMYWYRQDPGQGLRLIYYSQIVNDFQKGDIAEGYSVSREKKESFPLTVTSAQKNPTAFYLCASSIGSEGQGEAFFGQGTRLTVV.

At least ten counts were recorded for this clone. The read gets to within 3 residues of the CDR3 end, and the germline J gene fills in the rest. The chain employs TRBV6-2 or TRBV6-3 and TRBJ1-1; D is perhaps TRBD1 (5 bases). Germline V CDR1 and CDR2: MNHEY, SVGEGT. The length of the CDR3 is 14 residues. V lost 2 bases to trimming and J lost 4 bases, with 11 bases between them. The CDR3 loop reads CASSYAGLVTEAFF. The CDR3 DNA, read in part, is TGTGCCAGCAGTTACGCAGGGTTGGTCACTGAA.

This clone was observed many times. The read ends 3 residues shy of where the CDR3 ends; the end is completed using the germline J gene. V usage is TRBV4-1 and J usage is TRBJ2-1; TRBD2 is a possible D gene (6 bases). Trimming removed 8 bases at V and 0 bases at J, with 11 bases between. This CDR3 is 14 amino acids long. Germline CDR1 and CDR2: MGHRA and YSYEKL. CDR3 bases read: TGCGCCAGCGAAGCGGGTGGCTCCTACAATGAG. This gives the protein CASEAGGSYNE. The CDR3 as a whole reads CASEAGGSYNEQFF.

This clone was seen at least ten times. The read ends 3 residues shy of where the CDR3 ends; the end is completed using the germline J gene. The genes are TRBV12-3 or TRBV12-4 and TRBJ2-7, with D possibly being TRBD1 (6 bases). This CDR3 region has 16 residues. V shed 5 bases and J shed 2 bases, with 19 bases lying between them. The CDR3 sequence: CASSPPPGEPAYEQYF. The CDR3 DNA, read in part, is TGTGCCAGCAGTCCTCCCCCAGGGGAACCTGCCTACGAG.

There are many counts of this clone. The read finishes 3 residues shy of the CDR3 end, and the germline J gene is used to complete it. J is TRBJ1-1 and V is TRBV7-9; possible D gene TRBD1, 6 bases. The germline V gene encodes CDR1 SEHNR and CDR2 FQNEAQ (reference sequence). The CDR3 sequence is 12 residues long. CDR3 bases read: TGTGCCAGCAGAACCAGGGGTCCGGAA. Protein: CASRTRGPE. In full, the CDR3 reads CASRTRGPEAFF.

In this sample, this clone turned up many times. With the read ending 3 residues before the CDR3 end, the germline J gene is used to fill in that end. This chain joins TRBV20-1 and TRBJ1-4, with D possibly TRBD1 on 5 matching bases. Trimming removed 1 base at V and 4 bases at J, with 7 bases between. The CDR3 runs to 13 residues. The germline gives CDR1 DFQATT, CDR2 SNEGSKA (reference sequence). Incomplete CDR3 DNA: TGCAGTGCTAGAGTAGGGGTTAATGAAAAA. It yields the protein CSARVGVNEK. The whole CDR3 region reads CSARVGVNEKLFF.

This clone was recorded at least ten times. Read data end 3 residues before the CDR3 end; the end is taken from the germline J gene. The rearrangement joins TRBV28 to TRBJ2-7, with D tentatively TRBD1 (5 bases). The CDR3 has 16 residues. Germline-derived CDR1 and CDR2 are MDHEN and SYDVKM. Trimming removed 7 bases at V and 0 bases at J, with 19 bases between. CDR3 in amino acids: CASNPGAFLNSYEQYF. The CDR3 bases that were read are TGTGCCAGCAATCCTGGGGCATTCCTTAACTCCTACGAG.